These 26 T cell receptor beta chains were all obtained from the same sample, sequenced in a study of T-cell memory formation after mild COVID-19. One entry per CDR3 protein results from TCRdb running MiXCR on the 5' RACE reads. This sample has 400,000 to 550,000 distinct CDR3 sequences; around a quarter occur once, and the top ten carry approximately 12%. Sequenced input: PBMCs or a T cell subset sorted from them (not recorded which). All receptors come from an adult woman who had mild COVID-19 (a few samples of this study predate the infection). Cell type and time point are not known.

The chain carries TRBV2 and TRBJ2-5; a weak D match, TRBD1 (5 bases). CDR3 length: 17 amino acids. Germline CDR1 SNHLY, CDR2 FYNNEI. The V end lost 0 bases, the J end lost 5 bases, and 19 bases lay between the germline ends. CDR3 coding DNA: TGTGCCAGCAGTGAAGCGCTTCAAGGGGCCGCTGGGGAGACCCAGTACTTC. Its protein product is CASSEALQGAAGETQYF. The whole variable domain, filled in from reference TRBV2 and TRBJ2-5, reads EPEVTQTPSHQVTQMGQEVILRCVPISNHLYFYWYRQILGQKVEFLVSFYNNEISEKSEIFDDQFSVERPDGSNFTLKIRSTKLEDSAMYFCASSEALQGAAGETQYFGPGTRLLVL.

CDR3 region: CASSPPLGGMKGYTF. In DNA, the CDR3 is TGTGCCAGCAGCCCCCCCCTCGGGGGAATGAAGGGCTACACCTTC. The V and J genes are TRBV7-2 and TRBJ1-2; TRBD1 is a possible D gene (5 bases). The CDR3 consists of 15 residues. With 5 bases removed from V and 8 bases from J, the gap between germline ends came to 21 bases. Germline V gene lookup returns CDR1 SGHTA and CDR2 FQGNSA.

This clonotype was picked up a small number of times. V and J are TRBV18 and TRBJ1-6; a weak D match, TRBD1 (6 bases). The length of the CDR3 is 13 residues. Trimming pared 3 bases from V and 7 bases from J, leaving 7 bases between. Per germline, CDR1 KGHSH and CDR2 LQKENI. The CDR3 DNA reads as TGTGCCAGCTCACCTGGGACAAATTCACCCCTCCACTTT. Amino acids: CASSPGTNSPLHF.

This clonotype occurred a few times. V and J are TRBV5-1 and TRBJ1-1; the D is unclear. Trimming took off 4 bases at V and 2 bases at J, with 12 bases between the two ends. The germline CDR1 and CDR2 sequences are SGHRS and YFSETQ. This CDR3 region has 14 residues. CDR3 in DNA: TGCGCCAGCAGCCCCGTGGGGTCCAACACTGAAGCTTTCTTT. Translating gives CASSPVGSNTEAFF. The full variable domain, completed using reference TRBV5-1 and TRBJ1-1, is KAGVTQTPRYLIKTRGQQVTLSCSPISGHRSVSWYQQTPGQGLQFLFEYFSETQRNKGNFPGRFSGRQFSNSRSEMNVSTLELGDSALYLCASSPVGSNTEAFFGQGTRLTVV.

The CDR3 DNA sequence: TGTGCCAGCAGCCTTTCAGGGACAGGGAACACCGGGGAGCTGTTTTTT. Residues: CASSLSGTGNTGELFF. The V call is TRBV3-1, the J call TRBJ2-2, with 8 nucleotides matching TRBD1. Germline V lookup: CDR1 LGHDT, CDR2 YNNKEL (reference sequence). This CDR3 spans 16 amino acids. V was clipped by 4 bases and J by 1 base; unmatched bases: 5.

This chain uses TRBV4-1 with TRBJ1-1, with D possibly matching TRBD1 (5 bases). The CDR3 has 16 amino acids. Looked up from germline, CDR1 is MGHRA and CDR2 is YSYEKL. With 4 bases removed from V and 3 bases from J, the gap between germline ends came to 18 bases. Written as DNA, the CDR3 is TGCGCCAGCAGCCCCCGAGGGGTGAGCGGGTACACTGAAGCTTTCTTT. Translation gives CASSPRGVSGYTEAFF.

The chain combines TRBV7-3 with TRBJ1-2; D is perhaps TRBD1 (5 bases). CDR1 SGHTA and CDR2 FQGTGA come from the germline V gene. This CDR3 comprises 15 residues. The germline V and J ends were trimmed by 6 bases and 1 base, with 15 bases remaining between them. DNA of the CDR3: TGTGCCAGCAGGCCCATGGCAGGGATTAACTATGGCTACACCTTC. Translating it yields CASRPMAGINYGYTF.

The chain recombines TRBV5-6 with TRBJ1-2, with D maybe TRBD1 (6 bases). The V gene's germline CDR1 is SGHDT and CDR2 YYEEEE. This CDR3 region has 15 residues. V lost 1 base, J lost 4 bases, and 14 bases lay in between. The CDR3 is CASSLIIQGSYGYTF. For the CDR3, the DNA is TGTGCCAGCAGCTTGATCATACAGGGCTCCTATGGCTACACCTTC.

The rearrangement joins TRBV15 to TRBJ2-2, with TRBD2 matching 11 bases. CDR3 length: 17 residues. Germline trimming cut 0 bases from V and 5 bases from J; bases unmatched to any gene: 5. Germline CDR1 reads LNHNV; CDR2 reads YYDKDF (reference sequence). CDR3 sequence reads: CATSRDLAGGRTGELFF. CDR3 bases: TGTGCCACCAGCAGAGATCTAGCGGGGGGCAGGACCGGGGAGCTGTTTTTT.

This clonotype was detected only a few times. The V and J genes are TRBV2 and TRBJ2-7; D is possibly TRBD2 (5 bases). The CDR3 contains 14 residues. Germline V gene sequence: CDR1 SNHLY, CDR2 FYNNEI. Trimming pared 0 bases from V and 4 bases from J, leaving 10 bases between. CDR3 in DNA: TGTGCCAGCAGTGAAGCGCGGTCGGGGTACGAGCAGTACTTC. Translating gives CASSEARSGYEQYF. The whole variable domain, remainder taken from reference TRBV2 and TRBJ2-7, is EPEVTQTPSHQVTQMGQEVILRCVPISNHLYFYWYRQILGQKVEFLVSFYNNEISEKSEIFDDQFSVERPDGSNFTLKIRSTKLEDSAMYFCASSEARSGYEQYFGPGTRLTVT.

The gene calls are TRBV20-1 and TRBJ2-7; weak D call: TRBD2 (6 bases). CDR1 and CDR2 (germline): DFQATT, SNEGSKA (reference sequence). The V end lost 2 bases, the J end lost 2 bases, and 16 bases lay between the germline ends. The CDR3 has 15 residues. CDR3 sequence: CSARSPGTPTYEQYF. The CDR3 nucleotides are TGCAGTGCTAGATCACCCGGGACTCCGACCTACGAGCAGTACTTC.

V gene TRBV24-1 combines with J gene TRBJ2-7, with a tentative D call TRBD2 (5 bases). The CDR3 spans 16 residues. V dropped 4 bases and J dropped 4 bases, with 19 bases sitting between them. Germline CDR1 KGHDR, CDR2 SFDVKD. As DNA, the CDR3 is TGTGCCACCAGTGACTCCCCCGGGAAAGGTGCGTACGAGCAGTACTTC. Protein sequence: CATSDSPGKGAYEQYF.

This clonotype was counted at least ten times. CDR3 protein: CSAREGAGQPQHF. CDR3 DNA: TGCAGTGCCCGAGAGGGGGCTGGGCAGCCCCAGCATTTT. V is TRBV20-1 and J is TRBJ1-5; 7 bases match TRBD1. V shed 6 bases, J shed 7 bases, and the junction held 9 bases outside the gene matches. The germline CDR1 and CDR2 sequences are DFQATT and SNEGSKA (reference sequence). This CDR3 is built from 13 residues.

This clonotype was recorded a few times. This chain joins TRBV5-1 and TRBJ2-5, with 9 bases identical to TRBD1. Germline V gene data show CDR1 as SGHRS and CDR2 as YFSETQ. The J segment lost 5 bases and the V segment lost 4 bases, leaving 9 bases of the junction unmatched. The CDR3 is made up of 15 amino acids. CDR3 sequence: CASSGGQGLYETQYF. The DNA for the CDR3 is TGCGCCAGCAGCGGCGGACAGGGGTTGTATGAGACCCAGTACTTC.

V gene TRBV5-5 combines with J gene TRBJ1-1; D gene ambiguous. V was pared by 3 bases and J by 0 bases, with 9 bases between. This CDR3 comprises 14 residues. CDR1 is SGHKS, CDR2 YYEKEE, per germline (reference sequence). In DNA, the CDR3 is TGTGCCAGCAGCTGGACGGACTTGAACACTGAAGCTTTCTTT. Translating it yields CASSWTDLNTEAFF.

The chain is built from TRBV7-9 and TRBJ2-5; 7 bases align to TRBD1. Trimming took 5 bases from V and 5 from J; bases not matched to a gene: 11. Germline V gives CDR1 SEHNR, CDR2 FQNEAQ (reference sequence). The CDR3 has 15 amino acids. CDR3 DNA sequence: TGTGCCAGCAGCCCCCCAATGGACAGGATGGAGACCCAGTACTTC. Translating it yields CASSPPMDRMETQYF.

This chain connects TRBV7-8 to TRBJ2-1; possible D gene TRBD1, 6 bases. CDR3 length: 14 amino acids. Trimming cost V 7 bases and J 0 bases, with 10 bases left between them. Per germline, CDR1 SGHVS and CDR2 FQNEAQ. The CDR3 region is CASKEGGSYNEQFF. The CDR3 DNA reads TGTGCCAGCAAGGAAGGGGGCTCCTACAATGAGCAGTTCTTC.

The sample holds a few counts of this clonotype. The rearrangement links TRBV6-2 or TRBV6-3 to TRBJ2-7; D perhaps matches TRBD1 (7 bases). Trimming shortened V by 8 bases and J by 3 bases, and 14 bases separated the two germline ends. The CDR3 contains 13 residues. The germline gives CDR1 MNHEY, CDR2 SVGEGT. The DNA for the CDR3 is TGTGCCAGCGCTTCGCGGGACAGCTACGAGCAGTACTTC. It specifies CASASRDSYEQYF.

The chain employs TRBV7-2 and TRBJ1-2; D unclear. Trimming stripped 1 base from V and 4 bases from J, with 10 bases between. Germline V gene lookup returns CDR1 SGHTA and CDR2 FQGNSA. The length of the CDR3 is 14 residues. The DNA for the CDR3 is TGTGCCAGCAGCTTAGAAGGCGAGGGCTATGGCTACACCTTC. It yields the protein CASSLEGEGYGYTF. Drawing the rest from reference TRBV7-2 and TRBJ1-2, the complete variable domain is GAGVSQSPSNKVTEKGKDVELRCDPISGHTALYWYRQSLGQGLEFLIYFQGNSAPDKSGLPSDRFSAERTGGSVSTLTIQRTQQEDSAVYLCASSLEGEGYGYTFGSGTRLTVV.

A few counts support this clonotype. The V gene is TRBV6-2 or TRBV6-3, the J gene TRBJ2-5; 13 bases fit TRBD2. Germline trimming cut 2 bases from V and 1 base from J; bases unmatched to any gene: 4. This CDR3 is built from 17 residues. Germline V gene data show CDR1 as MNHEY and CDR2 as SVGEGT. In DNA, the CDR3 is TGTGCCAGCAGTTACGGGGGACTAGCGGGGATCCAAGAGACCCAGTACTTC. As protein: CASSYGGLAGIQETQYF.

The chain joins TRBV5-4 to TRBJ2-2, with TRBD1 as a possible D gene (6 bases). Trimming took off 1 base at V and 5 bases at J, with 12 bases between the two ends. The CDR3 runs to 15 residues. The germline CDR1 and CDR2 sequences are SGHNT and YYREEE (reference sequence). Here the CDR3 DNA reads TGTGCCAGCAGCTTGAATCTCAGGGGAACCGGGGAGCTGTTTTTT. Amino acid sequence: CASSLNLRGTGELFF. The full variable domain, with the rest looked up from reference TRBV5-4 and TRBJ2-2, is ETGVTQSPTHLIKTRGQQVTLRCSSQSGHNTVSWYQQALGQGPQFIFQYYREEENGRGNFPPRFSGLQFPNYSSELNVNALELDDSALYLCASSLNLRGTGELFFGEGSRLTVL.

This clonotype has only a few counts. This chain uses TRBV7-9 with TRBJ2-5; 7 bases fit TRBD1. V lost 7 bases to trimming and J lost 5 bases; unmatched junction nucleotides: 10. This CDR3 region has 14 residues. Per germline, CDR1 SEHNR and CDR2 FQNEAQ (reference sequence). The CDR3 region has the DNA TGTGCCAGCATACACAGGGGTCCGGGTGAGACCCAGTACTTC. Translating gives CASIHRGPGETQYF.

There are a few counts of this clonotype. J is TRBJ2-2 and V is TRBV7-8; no clear D. Germline V gives CDR1 SGHVS, CDR2 FQNEAQ. The CDR3 runs to 12 residues. V was cut by 5 bases and J by 7 bases, with 8 bases left in between. CDR3 sequence: CASSVRGGELFF. The DNA for the CDR3 is TGTGCCAGCAGCGTACGAGGCGGGGAGCTGTTTTTT.

This clonotype occurred a few times. This rearrangement joins TRBV4-1 to TRBJ1-1; TRBD1 might be the D (6 bases). Germline CDR1 is MGHRA and CDR2 is YSYEKL. V lost 4 bases, J lost 7 bases, and 13 bases lay in between. There are 13 residues in the CDR3. As DNA, the CDR3 is TGCGCCAGCAGCCCCCTAGGACAGTATGAAGCTTTCTTT. This sequence encodes CASSPLGQYEAFF.

The chain carries TRBV5-6 and TRBJ2-7; 7 bases line up with TRBD2. J gave up 6 bases and V 1 base, and 7 bases lay outside the gene matches. Germline V gene lookup returns CDR1 SGHDT and CDR2 YYEEEE. The CDR3 runs to 14 residues. The CDR3 region is CASSLRGSLGEQYF. The CDR3 DNA sequence: TGTGCCAGCAGCTTGCGCGGGAGCCTGGGCGAGCAGTACTTC.

V and J are TRBV5-6 and TRBJ2-3; 9 bases are shared with TRBD1. The CDR3 spans 13 residues. The germline V gene has CDR1 SGHDT and CDR2 YYEEEE. The CDR3 DNA reads TGTGCAGCCTCCGGGACAGGGAGGGACGAGGAGTATTTT. Its protein product is CAASGTGRDEEYF.